This T cell receptor beta chain was captured in a study of T cells after yellow fever vaccination. Study information: When fractions had low cell numbers, they were prepared with SMART-Seq v4 Ultra Low Input. Whole-study findings and limits: Among primary-vaccination clones, most reappeared after the booster, at 95% to 96% for CD4 and more than 85% for CD8. Across the CD4 and CD8 compartments, a small share of clonotypes was present in both.

This clonotype turned up a few times. The antigen is undetermined. It may be a read error: a sequence one base away is much more abundant. In making TCR cDNA, 5'RACE template switching added a universal primer site and UMIs to it. TCRdb fed the 5' RACE reads into MiXCR, producing one record per CDR3 protein. In the table there are about 400,000 distinct CDR3 sequences, around 10% of which are singletons. Trimming took off 3 bases at V and 0 bases at J, with 3 bases between the two ends. The CDR3 totals 12 residues. Germline CDR1 SGHNT, CDR2 YYREEE (reference sequence). This TCR was recovered from a man between 18 and 29 years old who received the YFV17D yellow fever vaccine. J is TRBJ2-5 and V is TRBV5-4, with D unresolved. The sequences come from PBMCs, collected on the day of the first yellow fever vaccination. CDR3 bases: TGTGCCAGCAGCTCCAACCAAGAGACCCAGTACTTC. Amino acid sequence: CASSSNQETQYF.